This TCR beta chain was found in a study of T cell responses to AZD1222 COVID-19 vaccine. The CDR3 loop spans 17 amino acids. The germline V gene encodes CDR1 MNHEY and CDR2 SVGEGT. V lost 4 bases to trimming and J lost 7 bases; unmatched junction nucleotides: 15. The method was immunoSEQ multiplex PCR; TCRdb's version includes in-frame clones alone and lacks a portion of them. Found here are under 100,000 clones, about 90% of them singletons; the top ten hold around 7.1%. This specimen was peripheral blood, taken on day 0 of MenACWY control vaccination. This TCR was sampled from an adult in good health. The genes are TRBV6-2 or TRBV6-3 and TRBJ1-5; 8 nucleotides line up with TRBD1. The CDR3 reads CASSFSGGVTKPQPQHF. CDR3 nucleotide sequence: TGTGCCAGCAGTTTTTCAGGGGGCGTCACAAAACCACAGCCCCAGCATTTT.